The 21 T cell receptor beta chains below come from one sample, sequenced in a study of cytomegalovirus exposure and HLA in healthy donors. The PCR had 60 Vbeta and 13 Jbeta primers. The repertoire was sequenced with immunoSEQ multiplex PCR; TCRdb's copy has only in-frame clones and lacks some. This repertoire shows tens of thousands of clones, more than 70% found once; its top ten account for 7.5% to 8.5%. The sequenced sample was PBMCs. Receptor source: a woman aged 25-40 years in good health and CMV-seropositive.

The V and J genes are TRBV5-5 and TRBJ1-2; 8 bases line up with TRBD1. This CDR3 is built from 13 residues. From germline, CDR1 is SGHKS and CDR2 YYEKEE (reference sequence). The V segment lost 5 bases and the J segment 4 bases; nucleotides outside the gene matches: 4. The CDR3 loop is CASSFDRGYGYTF. CDR3 nucleotide sequence: TGTGCCAGCAGTTTCGACAGGGGCTATGGCTACACCTTC.

This clone was detected once. The chain carries TRBV5-6 and TRBJ2-2, with 7 bases matching TRBD1. This CDR3 comprises 15 residues. Trimming at V came to 5 bases and at J to 1 base, leaving 5 bases not matched to a gene. In germline, CDR1 is SGHDT, CDR2 YYEEEE. CDR3 sequence (DNA): TGTGCCAGCAGGACAGGGTTTAGGAACACCGGGGAGCTGTTTTTT. Translating it yields CASRTGFRNTGELFF.

The chain couples TRBV2 to TRBJ2-1, with 8 bases identical to TRBD2. Germline V CDR1 and CDR2: SNHLY, FYNNEI. V shed 8 bases and J 6 bases; nucleotides not matched to a gene: 15. The CDR3 runs 16 residues. CDR3 nucleotide sequence: TGTGCCAGCGTGGTCCGGGAGGGCCGGGGAGGCAATGAGCAGTTCTTC. Protein sequence: CASVVREGRGGNEQFF.

The genes are TRBV5-6 and TRBJ2-5; possible D gene TRBD1, 5 bases. This CDR3 is 13 amino acids long. The germline gives CDR1 SGHDT, CDR2 YYEEEE. Trimming stripped 0 bases from V and 4 bases from J, with 7 bases between. In DNA, the CDR3 is TGTGCCAGCAGCTTGGGACAGACAGAGACCCAGTACTTC. Protein: CASSLGQTETQYF. Supplemented by reference TRBV5-6 and TRBJ2-5, the full variable domain reads DAGVTQSPTHLIKTRGQQVTLRCSPKSGHDTVSWYQQALGQGPQFIFQYYEEEERQRGNFPDRFSGHQFPNYSSELNVNALLLGDSALYLCASSLGQTETQYFGPGTRLLVL.

V is TRBV6-1 and J is TRBJ1-2, with D unresolved. The germline gives CDR1 MNHNS, CDR2 SASEGT. This CDR3 has 12 residues. Trimming took off 1 base at V and 4 bases at J, with 4 bases between the two ends. Here the CDR3 DNA reads TGTGCCAGCAGTGAAGGTAGCTATGGCTACACCTTC. This gives the protein CASSEGSYGYTF.

The gene calls are TRBV29-1 and TRBJ1-2; TRBD1 matches at 8 bases. In germline, CDR1 is SQVTM, CDR2 ANQGSEA. The CDR3 covers 12 residues. Trimming at V came to 6 bases and at J to 5 bases, leaving 5 bases not matched to a gene. The CDR3 loop reads CSVETGEYGYTF. The CDR3 DNA reads as TGCAGCGTCGAGACAGGGGAGTATGGCTACACCTTC.

V usage is TRBV7-8 and J usage is TRBJ2-1; 10 bases are shared with TRBD1. CDR3 length: 15 residues. Germline V lookup: CDR1 SGHVS, CDR2 FQNEAQ. Unmatched junction bases numbered 1, after V lost 4 bases and J lost 1 base. CDR3 protein: CASSSDRGSYNEQFF. The DNA for the CDR3 is TGTGCCAGCAGCTCGGACAGGGGGTCCTACAATGAGCAGTTCTTC. Full variable domain (outside the CDR3, taken from reference TRBV7-8 and TRBJ2-1): GAGVSQSPRYKVAKRGQDVALRCDPISGHVSLFWYQQALGQGPEFLTYFQNEAQLDKSGLPSDRFFAERPEGSVSTLKIQRTQQEDSAVYLCASSSDRGSYNEQFFGPGTRLTVL.

This clone was picked up one time. One junction end does not reproduce the germline sequence, and a read error may be involved. This chain links TRBV7-9 with TRBJ1-1; TRBD1 aligns across 8 bases. This CDR3 is 15 amino acids long. CDR1 SEHNR and CDR2 FQNEAQ come from the germline V gene (reference sequence). This chain's CDR3 is CSSSPRLGQATEAFF. The CDR3 nucleotides are TGTTCCAGCAGCCCTCGCCTGGGACAGGCCACTGAAGCTTTCTTT.

The rearrangement links TRBV14 to TRBJ2-2, with TRBD2 identical over 8 bases. This CDR3 has 14 amino acids. J gave up 6 bases and V 1 base, and 1 base lay outside the gene matches. CDR1 is SGHDN and CDR2 is FVKESK in the germline V gene. The CDR3 loop is CASSQGLASGELFF. The CDR3 nucleotides read TGTGCCAGCAGCCAAGGACTAGCGTCCGGGGAGCTGTTTTTT.

The chain recombines TRBV5-1 with TRBJ2-7, with 8 positions matching TRBD2. V gave up 0 bases and J gave up 4 bases; unmatched junction bases: 9. This CDR3 has 16 amino acids. Germline V gene data show CDR1 as SGHRS and CDR2 as YFSETQ. This CDR3 reads CASSLAGGGQGYEQYF. CDR3 DNA: TGCGCCAGCAGCTTGGCCGGGGGGGGTCAAGGGTACGAGCAGTACTTC.

This clone was counted once. This CDR3 is CAWSSLAENTGELFF. For the CDR3, the DNA is TGTGCCTGGAGTTCGCTAGCGGAAAACACCGGGGAGCTGTTTTTT. The gene calls are TRBV30 and TRBJ2-2; TRBD2 agrees at 7 bases. The CDR3 sequence is 15 residues long. With V trimmed by 2 bases and J by 2 bases, 5 bases remained unmatched. The V gene's germline CDR1 is GTSNPN and CDR2 SVGIG (reference sequence).

This clone has just one count. This chain uses TRBV4-1 with TRBJ2-1; TRBD2 agrees at 8 bases. V shed 4 bases and J 10 bases; nucleotides not matched to a gene: 3. Germline V lookup: CDR1 MGHRA, CDR2 YSYEKL. CDR3 length equals 12 residues. CDR3 region: CASSLPSGEQFF. Here the CDR3 DNA reads TGCGCCAGCAGCCTACCTAGCGGGGAGCAGTTCTTC.

V is TRBV5-6 and J is TRBJ2-5, with 9 positions matching TRBD2. Germline V gene sequence: CDR1 SGHDT, CDR2 YYEEEE. Trimming at V came to 0 bases and at J to 5 bases, leaving 8 bases not matched to a gene. CDR3 length: 16 residues. The CDR3, as DNA: TGTGCCAGCAGCTTGGGAGGCGGGGGGGCCGGTGAGACCCAGTACTTC. Protein product: CASSLGGGGAGETQYF.

The J gene is TRBJ2-3, the V gene TRBV19; 7 bases agree with TRBD2. The germline V gene encodes CDR1 LNHDA and CDR2 SQIVND (reference sequence). V lost 4 bases and J lost 1; bases outside the gene matches: 11. The CDR3 loop spans 17 amino acids. DNA of the CDR3: TGTGCCAGTAGTACCTCTACCCCTAGCGGCCGCACAGATACGCAGTATTTT. This translates into CASSTSTPSGRTDTQYF. The variable domain in full, with the rest retrieved from reference TRBV19 and TRBJ2-3, is DGGITQSPKYLFRKEGQNVTLSCEQNLNHDAMYWYRQDPGQGLRLIYYSQIVNDFQKGDIAEGYSVSREKKESFPLTVTSAQKNPTAFYLCASSTSTPSGRTDTQYFGPGTRLTVL.

The V call is TRBV2, the J call TRBJ1-2, with no clear D. CDR1 and CDR2 (germline): SNHLY, FYNNEI. V was cut by 2 bases and J by 0 bases, with 4 bases left in between. CDR3 size: 13 residues. In DNA form, the CDR3 reads TGTGCCAGCAGTGAATCGGCTAACTATGGCTACACCTTC. It codes for CASSESANYGYTF.

This clone came up a few times. The chain joins TRBV6-5 to TRBJ1-1; 8 positions match TRBD1. V shed 2 bases and J 4 bases; nucleotides not matched to a gene: 9. This CDR3 is built from 16 residues. Germline V gene lookup returns CDR1 MNHEY and CDR2 SVGAGI. The CDR3 DNA follows: TGTGCCAGCAGTTACCGCCCCGGGACAGGACTCACTGAAGCTTTCTTT. Protein sequence: CASSYRPGTGLTEAFF.

The genes are TRBV5-6 and TRBJ2-1, with TRBD2 matching over 12 bases. Germline V gene lookup returns CDR1 SGHDT and CDR2 YYEEEE. CDR3 length: 16 residues. The ends lost 0 bases at V and 7 bases at J; junction bases unmatched: 5. This CDR3 is CASSLGLAGVSNEQFF. The DNA for the CDR3 is TGTGCCAGCAGCTTGGGACTAGCGGGAGTGAGTAATGAGCAGTTCTTC.

The J gene is TRBJ2-6, the V gene TRBV5-1; a possible D gene is TRBD2 (5 bases). Germline CDR1 is SGHRS and CDR2 is YFSETQ. Trimming pared 4 bases from V and 3 bases from J, leaving 11 bases between. This CDR3 has 15 amino acids. CDR3 DNA sequence: TGCGCCAGCAGCGAGGGCTTCGTTGGGGCCAACGTCCTGACTTTC. Its protein product is CASSEGFVGANVLTF.

The V and J genes are TRBV18 and TRBJ2-3; 9 bases line up with TRBD1. The CDR3 length is 15 residues. The trim removed 5 bases at V and 0 bases at J, leaving 3 bases unmatched. Germline lookup yields CDR1 KGHSH and CDR2 LQKENI. CDR3 DNA: TGTGCCAGCTCATCGGGACAGGGTAGCACAGATACGCAGTATTTT. Protein: CASSSGQGSTDTQYF.

V is TRBV27 and J is TRBJ1-2; a possible D gene is TRBD1 (6 bases). The CDR3 spans 15 residues. Germline lookup yields CDR1 MNHEY and CDR2 SMNVEV (reference sequence). V was trimmed by 3 bases and J by 7 bases, leaving 18 bases between them. The CDR3 DNA reads as TGTGCCAGCAGTTTCTCGCAGGGGTTAGCTATTGGCTACACCTTC. This codes for CASSFSQGLAIGYTF.

This chain uses TRBV6-1 with TRBJ1-2; D is unclear. CDR1 is MNHNS, CDR2 SASEGT, per germline. Trimming stripped 8 bases from V and 9 bases from J, with 13 bases between. The CDR3 consists of 11 residues. CDR3 sequence reads: CASGRYGSYTF. DNA of the CDR3: TGTGCCAGCGGGAGATATGGCAGCTACACCTTC.